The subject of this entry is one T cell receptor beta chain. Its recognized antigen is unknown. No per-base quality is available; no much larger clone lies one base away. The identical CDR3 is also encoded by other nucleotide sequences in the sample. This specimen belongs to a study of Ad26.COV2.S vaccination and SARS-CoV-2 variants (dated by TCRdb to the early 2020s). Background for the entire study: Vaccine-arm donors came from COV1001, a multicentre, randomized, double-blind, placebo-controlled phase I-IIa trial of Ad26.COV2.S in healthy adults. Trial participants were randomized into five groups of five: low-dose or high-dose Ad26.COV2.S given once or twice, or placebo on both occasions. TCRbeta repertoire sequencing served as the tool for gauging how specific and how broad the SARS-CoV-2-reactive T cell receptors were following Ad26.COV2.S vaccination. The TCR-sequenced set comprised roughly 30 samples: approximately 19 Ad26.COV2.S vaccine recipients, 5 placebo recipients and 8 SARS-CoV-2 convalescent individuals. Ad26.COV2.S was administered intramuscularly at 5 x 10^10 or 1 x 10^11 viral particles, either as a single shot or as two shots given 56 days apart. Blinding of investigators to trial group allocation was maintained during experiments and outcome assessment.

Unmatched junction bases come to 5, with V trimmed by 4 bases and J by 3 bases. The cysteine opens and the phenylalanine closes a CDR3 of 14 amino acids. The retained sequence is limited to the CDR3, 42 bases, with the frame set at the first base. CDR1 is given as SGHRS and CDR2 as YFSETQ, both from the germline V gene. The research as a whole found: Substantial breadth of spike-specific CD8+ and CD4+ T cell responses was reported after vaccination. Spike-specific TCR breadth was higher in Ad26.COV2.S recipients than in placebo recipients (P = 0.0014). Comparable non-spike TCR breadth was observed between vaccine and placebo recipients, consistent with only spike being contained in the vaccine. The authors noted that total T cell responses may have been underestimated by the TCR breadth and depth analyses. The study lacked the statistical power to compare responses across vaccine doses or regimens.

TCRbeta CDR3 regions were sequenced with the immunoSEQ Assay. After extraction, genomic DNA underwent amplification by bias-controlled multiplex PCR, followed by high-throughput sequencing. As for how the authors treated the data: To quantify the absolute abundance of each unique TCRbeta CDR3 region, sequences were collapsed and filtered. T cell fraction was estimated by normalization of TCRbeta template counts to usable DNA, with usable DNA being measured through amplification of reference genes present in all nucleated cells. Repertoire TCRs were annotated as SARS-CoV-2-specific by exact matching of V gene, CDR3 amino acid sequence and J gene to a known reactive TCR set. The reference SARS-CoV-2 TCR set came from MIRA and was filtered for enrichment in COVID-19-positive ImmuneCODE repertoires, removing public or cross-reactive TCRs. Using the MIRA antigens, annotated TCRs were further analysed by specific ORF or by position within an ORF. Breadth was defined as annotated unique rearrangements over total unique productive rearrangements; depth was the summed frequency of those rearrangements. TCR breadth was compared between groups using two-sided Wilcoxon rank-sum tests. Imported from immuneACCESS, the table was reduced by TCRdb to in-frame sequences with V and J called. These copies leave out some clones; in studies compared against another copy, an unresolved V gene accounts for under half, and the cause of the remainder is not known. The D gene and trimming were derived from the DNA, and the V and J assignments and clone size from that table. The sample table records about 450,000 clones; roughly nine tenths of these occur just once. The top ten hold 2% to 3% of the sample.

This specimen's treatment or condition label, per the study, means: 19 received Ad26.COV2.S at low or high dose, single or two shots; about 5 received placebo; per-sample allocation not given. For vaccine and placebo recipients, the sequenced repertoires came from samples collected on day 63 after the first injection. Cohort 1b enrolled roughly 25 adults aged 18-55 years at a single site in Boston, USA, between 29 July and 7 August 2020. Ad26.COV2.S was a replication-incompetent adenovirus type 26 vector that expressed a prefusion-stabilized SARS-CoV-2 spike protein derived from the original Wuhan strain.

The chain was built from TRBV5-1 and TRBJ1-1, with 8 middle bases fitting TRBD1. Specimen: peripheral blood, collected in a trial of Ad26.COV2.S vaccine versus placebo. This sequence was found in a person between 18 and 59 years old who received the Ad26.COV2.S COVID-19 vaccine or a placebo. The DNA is TGCGCCAGCAGCCCTGACAGGGGAGACACTGAAGCTTTCTTT. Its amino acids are CASSPDRGDTEAFF.